The next 24 T cell receptor beta chains were all read from a single sample in a study of CD8+ T cells in alopecia areata. Regarding treatment: oral pan-JAK inhibitor, 5-10 mg twice daily. The sequencing template was cDNA reverse transcribed from extracted RNA. TCRdb keeps only in-frame clones here, not all; method: immunoSEQ multiplex PCR. Counted here are about 180,000 clones, approximately 50% occurring once; the ten biggest clones make up 10%. Sample: CD8+ T cells sorted from blood, taken around week 54, from a patient treated with tofacitinib. All receptors derive from a human donor with alopecia areata.

This chain joins TRBV27 and TRBJ1-2; possible D gene TRBD1, 5 bases. CDR1 is MNHEY, CDR2 SMNVEV, per germline (reference sequence). Deletions cut 2 bases from V and 7 bases from J, with 11 bases between. This CDR3 comprises 13 residues. CDR3 amino acids: CASSLLGASGYTF. CDR3 bases: TGTGCCAGCAGTTTACTCGGGGCAAGTGGCTACACCTTC.

The CDR3 nucleotides read TGTGCCAGCAGCGCTCGCCCTTGGGGCCTCACCGGGGAGCTGTTTTTT. It codes for CASSARPWGLTGELFF. V usage is TRBV5-6 and J usage is TRBJ2-2, with D maybe TRBD1 (5 bases). Germline CDR1 reads SGHDT; CDR2 reads YYEEEE. V lost 4 bases and J lost 4, with 17 bases in between. The CDR3 spans 16 residues.

The V gene is TRBV6-1, the J gene TRBJ1-2; D remains unclear. The germline CDR1 and CDR2 sequences are MNHNS and SASEGT. Trimming cost V 10 bases and J 8 bases, with 20 bases left between them. The CDR3 loop spans 13 amino acids. Here the CDR3 DNA reads TGTGCCAACAAGGGTTTGGGAGTCGGAGGCTACACCTTC. Its protein is CANKGLGVGGYTF.

V gene TRBV5-4 combines with J gene TRBJ1-1; D is perhaps TRBD1 (5 bases). Deletions cut 2 bases from V and 3 bases from J, with 11 bases between. This CDR3 is 14 amino acids long. Looked up from germline, CDR1 is SGHNT and CDR2 is YYREEE (reference sequence). The CDR3 loop reads CASSFIMGDTEAFF. CDR3 coding DNA: TGTGCCAGCAGCTTCATAATGGGGGACACTGAAGCTTTCTTT.

This clone showed up just a few times. The genes are TRBV29-1 and TRBJ2-1, with TRBD2 as a possible D gene (6 bases). The CDR3 runs 11 residues. Deletions cut 5 bases from V and 9 bases from J, with 11 bases between. CDR1 is SQVTM and CDR2 is ANQGSEA in the germline V gene. The CDR3 here is CSVTEGGEQFF. The CDR3 coding sequence is TGCAGCGTTACTGAGGGAGGTGAGCAGTTCTTC.

The chain links TRBV6-1 to TRBJ1-5; D unresolved. Germline V gene data show CDR1 as MNHNS and CDR2 as SASEGT. The ends were cut back, 2 bases at V and 4 bases at J, with 0 bases in the middle. The CDR3 spans 11 residues. CDR3 in DNA: TGTGCCAGCAGTGAAAATCAGCCCCAGCATTTT. This gives the protein CASSENQPQHF.

The chain carries TRBV11-2 and TRBJ1-6; D not certain. This CDR3 is built from 13 residues. Germline assignment: CDR1 SGHAT and CDR2 FQNNGV. The V end was cut by 4 bases, the J end by 7 bases, with 8 bases between. DNA for the CDR3: TGTGCCAGCAGCTCGACTCTCAATTCACCCCTCCACTTT. Residues: CASSSTLNSPLHF. The variable domain in full, with the rest retrieved from reference TRBV11-2 and TRBJ1-6, is EAGVAQSPRYKIIEKRQSVAFWCNPISGHATLYWYQQILGQGPKLLIQFQNNGVVDDSQLPKDRFSAERLKGVDSTLKIQPAKLEDSAVYLCASSSTLNSPLHFGNGTRLTVT.

The V gene is TRBV27, the J gene TRBJ2-1; 10 bases are a match to TRBD1. The CDR3 consists of 15 residues. The J segment lost 10 bases and the V segment lost 3 bases, leaving 9 bases of the junction unmatched. Looked up from germline, CDR1 is MNHEY and CDR2 is SMNVEV (reference sequence). The CDR3 nucleotides read TGTGCCAGCAGTTTTGTGGGGACAGGGGTGGGGGAGCAGTTCTTC. Protein sequence: CASSFVGTGVGEQFF.

This sequence joins TRBV27 and TRBJ2-7; 9 positions agree with TRBD2. J was trimmed by 6 bases and V by 6 bases; bases with no gene match: 6. CDR1 and CDR2 from the germline V gene are MNHEY and SMNVEV (reference sequence). This CDR3 region has 13 residues. CDR3 nucleotides: TGTGCCAGCAGGGCGGGGGGGCCACGCGAGCAGTACTTC. It encodes CASRAGGPREQYF.

The V call is TRBV7-9, the J call TRBJ1-5; a weak D match, TRBD1 (6 bases). The CDR3 sequence is 17 residues long. V lost 0 bases and J lost 3, with 15 bases in between. Germline CDR1 and CDR2: SEHNR and FQNEAQ (reference sequence). CDR3 region: CASSLAFGGQSNQPQHF. The CDR3, as DNA: TGTGCCAGCAGCTTAGCGTTTGGAGGACAGTCCAATCAGCCCCAGCATTTT.

The chain uses TRBV10-3 and TRBJ2-7; D is uncertain. Germline loops: CDR1 ENHRY, CDR2 SYGVKD. This CDR3 is 11 amino acids long. V was clipped by 9 bases and J by 0 bases, with 6 bases between them. The CDR3 nucleotides read TGTGCCATTACGGACTCCTACGAGCAGTACTTC. Protein sequence: CAITDSYEQYF.

In regard to this clone: Sequence at one end of the junction differs from germline and may be a read error. This sequence joins TRBV7-7 and TRBJ2-3; possibly TRBD1 for D (5 bases). The germline V gene encodes CDR1 SSHAT and CDR2 FNYEAQ (reference sequence). The length of the CDR3 is 16 residues. CDR3 amino acids: CASSKFKRGISDTQYF. CDR3 coding DNA: TGTGCTAGCAGCAAATTTAAAAGGGGCATCTCAGATACGCAGTATTTT.

This clone was recorded once. V gene TRBV2 combines with J gene TRBJ1-5, with D perhaps matching TRBD1 (5 bases). This CDR3 region has 14 residues. Trimming removed 4 bases from V and 4 bases from J, with 11 bases in between. CDR1 is SNHLY and CDR2 is FYNNEI in the germline V gene. The CDR3 sequence: CASSGDGMNQPQHF. CDR3 bases: TGTGCCAGCAGTGGGGACGGGATGAATCAGCCCCAGCATTTT.

In its sample, this clone was seen a few times. J is TRBJ2-5 and V is TRBV7-2, with TRBD1 as a possible D gene (6 bases). The CDR3 is made up of 13 amino acids. V lost 3 bases and J lost 2, with 7 bases in between. From germline, CDR1 is SGHTA and CDR2 FQGNSA. The CDR3 sequence: CASSFDRQETQYF. In DNA, the CDR3 is TGTGCCAGCAGCTTCGACAGGCAAGAGACCCAGTACTTC.

This clone came up a few times. The chain joins TRBV19 to TRBJ1-5, with D possibly being TRBD1 (5 bases). CDR3 size: 13 residues. V shed 3 bases and J shed 6 bases, with 9 bases lying between them. Germline values: CDR1 LNHDA, CDR2 SQIVND (reference sequence). CDR3 in DNA: TGTGCCAGTAGTATCTGGGGGGGTCAGCCCCAGCATTTT. Translating gives CASSIWGGQPQHF.

The chain links TRBV29-1 to TRBJ2-1; D ambiguous. The CDR3 runs to 14 residues. The V gene lost 4 bases and the J gene lost 0 bases, with 10 bases spanning the gap. Germline V gives CDR1 SQVTM, CDR2 ANQGSEA. CDR3 in DNA: TGCAGCGTTGCTGGCACGTCCTCCTACAATGAGCAGTTCTTC. Translation: CSVAGTSSYNEQFF.

V usage is TRBV23-1 and J usage is TRBJ1-5; D perhaps matches TRBD1 (5 bases). TRBV23-1 is identified as an open reading frame with a role that is uncertain. Trimming left V 2 bases short and J 6 bases short, with 8 bases between. This CDR3 spans 13 amino acids. The CDR3 is CASSQGTAQPQHF. In DNA, the CDR3 is TGCGCCAGCAGTCAAGGGACCGCTCAGCCCCAGCATTTT.

The table lists this clone with a few counts. This rearrangement joins TRBV30 to TRBJ1-1; D not resolved. The CDR3 totals 11 residues. Trimming stripped 2 bases from V and 6 bases from J, with 7 bases between. Germline V gene sequence: CDR1 GTSNPN, CDR2 SVGIG (reference sequence). The CDR3: CAWSSSPEAFF. In nucleotides, the CDR3 is TGTGCCTGGAGTTCCAGTCCTGAAGCTTTCTTT.

This clone was seen more than once but under ten times. The genes are TRBV9 and TRBJ1-3, with D unclear. There are 14 residues in the CDR3. Germline CDR1 and CDR2: SGDLS and YYNGEE. Trimming left V 4 bases short and J 0 bases short, with 8 bases between. The CDR3 region has the DNA TGTGCCAGCAGCCGGACGCCCTCTGGAAACACCATATATTTT. Translated, it gives CASSRTPSGNTIYF.

V and J are TRBV30 and TRBJ1-1; D possibly corresponds to TRBD1 (5 bases). The germline V gene has CDR1 GTSNPN and CDR2 SVGIG (reference sequence). Trimming cost V 4 bases and J 4 bases, with 10 bases left between them. The CDR3 has 12 residues. CDR3 bases: TGTGCCTGGACTCAGGGTGGCACTGAAGCTTTCTTT. It yields the protein CAWTQGGTEAFF.

This clone was counted between two and nine times. The genes are TRBV7-9 and TRBJ2-5; 7 bases are shared with TRBD1. V lost 3 bases to trimming and J lost 3 bases; unmatched junction nucleotides: 4. Germline loops: CDR1 SEHNR, CDR2 FQNEAQ (reference sequence). The CDR3 extends over 14 amino acids. The CDR3 here is CASSFEDREETQYF. The CDR3 DNA is TGTGCCAGCAGCTTCGAAGACAGGGAAGAGACCCAGTACTTC.

The gene calls are TRBV27 and TRBJ1-2; tentative D call: TRBD1 (5 bases). Germline CDR1 reads MNHEY; CDR2 reads SMNVEV (reference sequence). Trimming removed 7 bases at V and 7 bases at J, with 22 bases between. The CDR3 consists of 15 residues. The CDR3 here is CASTRRQGGLGGYTF. The CDR3 nucleotides are TGTGCCAGCACGCGGAGGCAGGGCGGCCTTGGTGGCTACACCTTC.

This chain joins TRBV18 and TRBJ2-7; perhaps TRBD1 as D (6 bases). The V end lost 8 bases, the J end lost 3 bases, and 23 bases lay between the germline ends. Germline CDR1 and CDR2: KGHSH and LQKENI. This CDR3 is built from 16 residues. CDR3 sequence (DNA): TGTGCCAGCCAGGGATCGCCAGGGACAAGATACTACGAGCAGTACTTC. Translated: CASQGSPGTRYYEQYF.

The V gene is TRBV5-4, the J gene TRBJ1-1; D is unclear. Trimming removed 4 bases from V and 8 bases from J, with 12 bases in between. The germline gives CDR1 SGHNT, CDR2 YYREEE (reference sequence). There are 12 residues in the CDR3. The CDR3 here is CASSGGPVEAFF. DNA for the CDR3: TGTGCCAGCAGCGGAGGGCCGGTGGAAGCTTTCTTT.